These 18 T cell receptor beta chains share one sample of origin, sequenced in a study of T-cell memory formation after mild COVID-19. TCRdb fed the 5' RACE reads into MiXCR, producing one record per CDR3 protein. The sample records 470,000 or so distinct CDR3 sequences, about 20% being singletons. Sequencing input: PBMCs or a T cell subset sorted from them (not recorded which). These receptors came from an adult woman who had mild COVID-19 (a few samples of this study predate the infection). Cell type and time point are not known.

Details on this clonotype: Its ends do not fully match the called genes, so a read error is possible. The rearrangement joins TRBV5-5 to TRBJ2-3; D uncertain. This CDR3 has 14 amino acids. Germline lookup yields CDR1 SGHKS and CDR2 YYEKEE (reference sequence). CDR3 bases: TGTGCCAGCAGCTCTGGCTACGGCACAGATAAGCAGTATTTT. Amino acids: CASSSGYGTDKQYF.

This clonotype occurred a few times. The gene calls are TRBV20-1 and TRBJ2-6, with D possibly TRBD1 on 5 matching bases. The CDR3 totals 18 residues. Germline V gene lookup returns CDR1 DFQATT and CDR2 SNEGSKA (reference sequence). The V gene lost 5 bases and the J gene lost 0 bases, with 20 bases spanning the gap. The CDR3 protein is CSASQGYLAFSGANVLTF. CDR3 coding DNA: TGCAGTGCTTCTCAGGGTTATCTCGCTTTCTCTGGGGCCAACGTCCTGACTTTC.

The rearrangement joins TRBV12-3 or TRBV12-4 to TRBJ2-5; 10 bases are shared with TRBD2. CDR3 length equals 16 residues. V was clipped by 3 bases and J by 2 bases; unmatched bases: 6. Here the CDR3 DNA reads TGTGCCAGCAGTTTCGGTCTAGCGGGGGAACAAGAGACCCAGTACTTC. Translating gives CASSFGLAGEQETQYF.

This clonotype has ten or more counts. This chain uses TRBV3-1 with TRBJ1-1; TRBD1 is a possible D gene (5 bases). V was cut by 6 bases and J by 2 bases, with 13 bases left in between. This CDR3 spans 14 amino acids. Germline-derived CDR1 and CDR2 are LGHDT and YNNKEL (reference sequence). In DNA, the CDR3 is TGTGCCAGCAGTCGAGACAGCCTAAACACTGAAGCTTTCTTT. Its protein product is CASSRDSLNTEAFF.

The table lists this clonotype with a few counts. The chain carries TRBV7-8 and TRBJ1-2, with 7 bases that match TRBD1. Germline-derived CDR1 and CDR2 are SGHVS and FQNEAQ. The CDR3 has 15 residues. V gave up 1 base and J gave up 4 bases; unmatched junction bases: 6. The CDR3 nucleotides are TGTGCCAGCAGCTTAGTTTGGGGACAGAGCTATGGCTACACCTTC. Amino acids: CASSLVWGQSYGYTF.

CDR3 nucleotides: TGCGCCAGCAGCCAGGCCGGGGGGGCAAGCACAGATACGCAGTATTTT. Protein sequence: CASSQAGGASTDTQYF. This sequence joins TRBV10-2 and TRBJ2-3; 8 bases map to TRBD2. Losses at the gene ends were 6 bases for V and 0 bases for J; bases not matched to a gene: 8. CDR1 and CDR2 (germline): WSHSY, SAAADI. The CDR3 has 16 amino acids.

In this sample, this clonotype turned up once. The chain combines TRBV14 with TRBJ1-4; 7 nucleotides line up with TRBD1. V gave up 4 bases and J gave up 8 bases; unmatched junction bases: 7. This CDR3 comprises 14 residues. The germline CDR1 and CDR2 sequences are SGHDN and FVKESK. The CDR3 is CASSPRQGKEKLFF. Here the CDR3 DNA reads TGTGCCAGCAGCCCGAGACAGGGCAAAGAAAAACTGTTTTTT.

J is TRBJ1-2 and V is TRBV29-1; 7 positions match TRBD1. The V and J ends lost 1 base and 4 bases, in that order; junction bases with no gene match: 3. In germline, CDR1 is SQVTM, CDR2 ANQGSEA. This CDR3 is 13 amino acids long. The CDR3 coding sequence is TGCAGCGTTGAAGTCCCAGGGGGCTATGGCTACACCTTC. Its protein is CSVEVPGGYGYTF.

This clonotype was counted a few times. The J gene is TRBJ2-3, the V gene TRBV20-1; 8 positions match TRBD2. The CDR3 length is 16 residues. Germline trimming cut 6 bases from V and 2 bases from J; bases unmatched to any gene: 13. Germline-derived CDR1 and CDR2 are DFQATT and SNEGSKA (reference sequence). The CDR3 bases are TGCAGTGCCTTCAGAGGGGCGGGGGGATTCACAGATACGCAGTATTTT. This gives the protein CSAFRGAGGFTDTQYF.

This rearrangement joins TRBV20-1 to TRBJ1-1; D unclear. Germline lookup yields CDR1 DFQATT and CDR2 SNEGSKA (reference sequence). The CDR3 is 14 residues long. With 2 bases removed from V and 1 base from J, the gap between germline ends came to 11 bases. The CDR3 sequence: CSARQSTGNTEAFF. CDR3 nucleotides: TGCAGTGCTAGACAGTCCACGGGGAACACTGAAGCTTTCTTT.

The chain recombines TRBV12-3 or TRBV12-4 with TRBJ2-7; 12 nucleotides align to TRBD2. This CDR3 contains 15 residues. Trimming removed 5 bases from V and 7 bases from J; junction bases left unmatched: 9. The CDR3 region is CASSHPSGGVEEQYF. CDR3 sequence (DNA): TGTGCCAGCAGTCACCCTAGCGGGGGGGTTGAGGAGCAGTACTTC.

This clonotype was observed many times. The chain combines TRBV20-1 with TRBJ1-6, with a tentative D call TRBD1 (6 bases). Trimming took 2 bases from V and 6 from J, leaving 14 bases between them. There are 15 residues in the CDR3. Germline V CDR1 and CDR2: DFQATT, SNEGSKA (reference sequence). CDR3 loop: CSARPSDSINSPLHF. CDR3 coding DNA: TGCAGTGCTAGACCCTCGGACAGCATTAATTCACCCCTCCACTTT.

The chain joins TRBV5-1 to TRBJ1-5; D ambiguous. CDR3 length: 16 residues. Germline CDR1 SGHRS, CDR2 YFSETQ. V was clipped by 0 bases and J by 3 bases, with 13 bases between them. The CDR3 reads CASSLDGRGNNQPQHF. The DNA of the CDR3 is TGCGCCAGCAGCTTGGACGGCCGAGGGAACAATCAGCCCCAGCATTTT. The full variable domain, completed using reference TRBV5-1 and TRBJ1-5, is KAGVTQTPRYLIKTRGQQVTLSCSPISGHRSVSWYQQTPGQGLQFLFEYFSETQRNKGNFPGRFSGRQFSNSRSEMNVSTLELGDSALYLCASSLDGRGNNQPQHFGDGTRLSIL.

This rearrangement joins TRBV5-6 to TRBJ2-3; tentative D call: TRBD2 (6 bases). The CDR3 has 14 residues. V lost 5 bases, J lost 2 bases, and 12 bases lay in between. The germline gives CDR1 SGHDT, CDR2 YYEEEE. The CDR3 DNA sequence: TGTGCCAGCAGGTCGGGACTTTTCACAGATACGCAGTATTTT. Translating gives CASRSGLFTDTQYF.

In nucleotides, the CDR3 is TGTGCCAGCAGCCCCTTGGGGACAGGGTTAGATGAGCAGTTCTTC. Its protein product is CASSPLGTGLDEQFF. J is TRBJ2-1 and V is TRBV6-2 or TRBV6-3, with 9 bases matching TRBD1. The CDR3 length is 15 residues. The junction had 11 bases not matched to a gene; V was cut back by 6 bases and J by 8 bases. The germline gives CDR1 MNHEY, CDR2 SVGEGT.

The chain is built from TRBV7-9 and TRBJ1-6; weak D call: TRBD1 (5 bases). Trimming removed 1 base from V and 7 bases from J, with 11 bases in between. The CDR3 length is 15 residues. Germline loops: CDR1 SEHNR, CDR2 FQNEAQ (reference sequence). CDR3 in DNA: TGTGCCAGCAGCTTAGGACACAGGCCAAATTCACCCCTCCACTTT. Its translation is CASSLGHRPNSPLHF.

The chain links TRBV3-1 to TRBJ2-2, with TRBD2 matching over 11 bases. The V gene end was trimmed by 4 bases and the J gene end by 1 base; junction bases not matched to a gene: 8. CDR3 size: 18 residues. The germline V gene has CDR1 LGHDT and CDR2 YNNKEL (reference sequence). The CDR3 nucleotides are TGTGCCAGCAGCCCTTCAGTCCTAGCGGGGGGGAACACCGGGGAGCTGTTTTTT. Encoded protein: CASSPSVLAGGNTGELFF. Drawing the rest from reference TRBV3-1 and TRBJ2-2, the complete variable domain is DTAVSQTPKYLVTQMGNDKSIKCEQNLGHDTMYWYKQDSKKFLKIMFSYNNKELIINETVPNRFSPKSPDKAHLNLHINSLELGDSAVYFCASSPSVLAGGNTGELFFGEGSRLTVL.

The V gene is TRBV6-2 or TRBV6-3, the J gene TRBJ2-1; D is unclear. Germline CDR1 reads MNHEY; CDR2 reads SVGEGT. The CDR3 contains 11 residues. V was clipped by 2 bases and J by 13 bases, with 9 bases between them. As DNA, the CDR3 is TGTGCCAGCAGTTACGGACCGGTTCAGTTCTTC. This translates into CASSYGPVQFF.